Each of the 5 T cell receptor beta chains below was sequenced from the same sample in a study of cytomegalovirus exposure and HLA in healthy donors. Primers for the PCR totalled 60 Vbeta and 13 Jbeta. The assay was immunoSEQ multiplex PCR, and TCRdb's table has in-frame clones only and misses some. Of about 120,000 clones listed, roughly 65% were seen once; the top ten hold 8% to 10%. The source material was PBMCs. The receptor set was obtained from a middle-aged man in good health and CMV-seropositive.

CDR3 loop: CAISQGVSYEQYF. For the CDR3, the DNA is TGTGCCATCAGCCAGGGGGTCTCCTACGAGCAGTACTTC. The chain combines TRBV10-3 with TRBJ2-7, with 7 bases matching TRBD1. The germline CDR1 and CDR2 sequences are ENHRY and SYGVKD. V lost 6 bases, J lost 0 bases, and 2 bases stayed unmatched. The length of the CDR3 is 13 residues.

This CDR3 is CASSSGGGQTTEAFF. CDR3 DNA: TGCGCCAGCAGCTCGGGAGGGGGGCAGACCACTGAAGCTTTCTTT. The chain recombines TRBV5-1 with TRBJ1-1; a weak D match, TRBD1 (6 bases). Germline V lookup: CDR1 SGHRS, CDR2 YFSETQ. The CDR3 spans 15 residues. Trimming removed 3 bases from V and 4 bases from J, with 16 bases in between.

The chain combines TRBV18 with TRBJ1-5; D not resolved. The V gene lost 2 bases and the J gene lost 7 bases, with 12 bases spanning the gap. The CDR3 spans 14 residues. In germline, CDR1 is KGHSH, CDR2 LQKENI. The CDR3 nucleotides read TGTGCCAGCTCACCATTAGAGGGAAACCAGCCCCAGCATTTT. Its translation is CASSPLEGNQPQHF.

The chain carries TRBV6-5 and TRBJ1-1; 7 bases map to TRBD1. J gave up 2 bases and V 4 bases, and 4 bases lay outside the gene matches. The CDR3 length is 14 residues. In germline, CDR1 is MNHEY, CDR2 SVGAGI. In DNA, the CDR3 is TGTGCCAGCAGTTTGGGACAGCTAAACACTGAAGCTTTCTTT. It encodes CASSLGQLNTEAFF.

The rearrangement joins TRBV11-2 to TRBJ2-2; the D is unclear. V shed 5 bases and J shed 2 bases, with 6 bases lying between them. CDR1 is SGHAT, CDR2 FQNNGV, per germline. This CDR3 contains 13 residues. The CDR3 spells CASSPHNTGELFF. The CDR3 DNA follows: TGTGCCAGCAGCCCACACAACACCGGGGAGCTGTTTTTT. The whole variable domain, filled in from reference TRBV11-2 and TRBJ2-2, reads EAGVAQSPRYKIIEKRQSVAFWCNPISGHATLYWYQQILGQGPKLLIQFQNNGVVDDSQLPKDRFSAERLKGVDSTLKIQPAKLEDSAVYLCASSPHNTGELFFGEGSRLTVL.